These T cell receptor beta chains were read from a single sample in a study of cytomegalovirus exposure and HLA in healthy donors. Measured with immunoSEQ multiplex PCR; TCRdb has only the in-frame clones, and not every one. The sample has some 47,000 clones. Material for sequencing was PBMCs. The receptors come from a woman in her thirties or forties in good health and CMV-seronegative. Both conserved end residues are part of each CDR3. Each record gives: V gene, J gene, clone size, D gene, CDR3 DNA, CDR3 protein. D genes are given only for firm matches. A clone size is listed for some rows: how often the clone was seen (once, few, many), or a class if it is expanded.

TRBV19,TRBJ2-3,-,TRBD2,TGTGCCAGTAGTATAGTGGGGGAGGGAGCAGATACGCAGTATTTT,CASSIVGEGADTQYF
TRBV6-6,TRBJ2-7,-,TRBD1,TGTGCCACAGCCGCCGGGACAGGGGCTTACGAGCAGTACTTC,CATAAGTGAYEQYF
TRBV27,TRBJ2-7,-,TRBD1,TGTGCCAGCAGTGGGACAGGGCAATCCTACGAGCAGTACTTC,CASSGTGQSYEQYF
TRBV7-2,TRBJ2-1,-,TRBD2,TGTGCCAGCAGCTCGGGGACTAGCGTTGGCAATGAGCAGTTCTTC,CASSSGTSVGNEQFF
TRBV14,TRBJ1-1,-,-,TGTGCCAGCAGCTCCCGGACTGCCAGTGAAGCTTTCTTT,CASSSRTASEAFF
TRBV7-2,TRBJ1-5,-,-,TGTGCCAGCAGCTTAGGAGGGCTGGGTGTCAATCAGCCCCAGCATTTT,CASSLGGLGVNQPQHF
TRBV29-1,TRBJ2-3,-,TRBD2,TGCAGCGCCCCGCGGGGTGTAGCGGGGAGCACAGATACGCAGTATTTT,CSAPRGVAGSTDTQYF
TRBV29-1,TRBJ1-5,-,-,TGCAGCGTTGGATTCGGAGATCAGCCCCAGCATTTT,CSVGFGDQPQHF
TRBV13,TRBJ2-7,-,TRBD2,TGTGCCAGCAGCACAGGGATGGGCGGGAGGGCCTCCGAGCAGTACTTC,CASSTGMGGRASEQYF
TRBV6-5,TRBJ2-7,-,TRBD1,TGTGCCAGCAGTTACTCGATGGCAGGGGGCTTCTACGAGCAGTACTTC,CASSYSMAGGFYEQYF
TRBV19,TRBJ2-1,-,-,TGTGCCAGTAGTATAGACAGGGGCTCCTACAATGAGCAGTTCTTC,CASSIDRGSYNEQFF
TRBV9,TRBJ1-1,-,-,TGTGCCAGCAGCGTACTGACAGAGAACACTGAAGCTTTCTTT,CASSVLTENTEAFF
TRBV28,TRBJ1-5,-,-,TGTGCCAGTAGACAGCGCCATCAGCCCCAGCATTTT,CASRQRHQPQHF
TRBV6-1,TRBJ1-5,-,-,TGTGCCAACCTCCCAACGCGAGGTAGCAATCAGCCCCAGCATTTT,CANLPTRGSNQPQHF
TRBV7-9,TRBJ1-1,-,TRBD1,TGTGCCAGCAGCTCGTGGGGACAGGGGTTCACTGAAGCTTTCTTT,CASSSWGQGFTEAFF
TRBV15,TRBJ1-5,-,-,TGTGCCACCAGCAGAGATCACAGTTATAGCAATCAGCCCCAGCATTTT,CATSRDHSYSNQPQHF
TRBV2,TRBJ1-4,-,TRBD1,TGTGCCAGCAGTGCGGCAGGGGGGAAACTGTTTTTT,CASSAAGGKLFF
TRBV6-5,TRBJ1-5,-,-,TGTGCCAGCAGTTACTCCAGGGGCAATCAGCCCCAGCATTTT,CASSYSRGNQPQHF
TRBV9,TRBJ1-2,-,-,TGTGCCAGCAGCGAAAGGTCGCGGGGCTTATACACCTTC,CASSERSRGLYTF
TRBV9,TRBJ2-7,-,TRBD2,TGTGCCAGCAGCCCCGGGAGGTTGATCTCCTACGAGCAGTACTTC,CASSPGRLISYEQYF
TRBV6-1,TRBJ2-7,-,-,TGTGCCAGCAGTGAAGCTCAGGGGAGCTACGAGCAGTACTTC,CASSEAQGSYEQYF
TRBV11-2,TRBJ2-1,-,-,TGTGCCAGCAGCCTGGGGCGTCCTGACAATGAGCAGTTCTTC,CASSLGRPDNEQFF
TRBV2,TRBJ2-4,-,-,TGTGCCAGCAGTGCTGACAGGCTAGAGGGGGCCAAAAACATTCAGTACTTC,CASSADRLEGAKNIQYF
TRBV19,TRBJ2-7,-,TRBD2,TGTGCCAGTAGCCGAGTGGAGGGACTAGACTACGAGCAGTACTTC,CASSRVEGLDYEQYF
TRBV11-2,TRBJ2-7,-,-,TGTGCCAGCAGCTTAGACCCTTGTGAGGGGTACTTC,CASSLDPCEGYF
TRBV4-1,TRBJ1-6,-,TRBD1,TGCGCCAGCAGCACCCGACAGGGGATCGGGTCACCCCTCCACTTT,CASSTRQGIGSPLHF
TRBV6-5,TRBJ2-7,-,TRBD2,TGTGCCAGCACTCCCCGGGGGGGCAGGGGCTACGAGCAGTACTTC,CASTPRGGRGYEQYF
TRBV7-2,TRBJ2-2,-,TRBD2,TGTGCCAGCAGCTTAGACACACTAGCGATCGCCGGGGAGCTGTTTTTT,CASSLDTLAIAGELFF
TRBV2,TRBJ1-4,-,-,TGTGCCAGCTACAGAGCAACTAATGAAAAACTGTTTTTT,CASYRATNEKLFF
TRBV9,TRBJ2-3,-,TRBD1,TGTGCCAGCAGCCACGGGACAGGGTTATCAGATACGCAGTATTTT,CASSHGTGLSDTQYF
TRBV21-1,TRBJ1-4,-,-,TGTGCCAGCAGCCCCGAAGGGGAATCAACTAATGAAAAACTGTTTTTT,CASSPEGESTNEKLFF
TRBV7-9,TRBJ1-5,-,-,TGTGCCAGCAGCTCCGAGGGGCCCCAGCATTTT,CASSSEGPQHF
TRBV5-1,TRBJ2-1,-,-,TGCGCCAGCAGCCACGACAGTTGGTCCTACAATGAGCAGTTCTTC,CASSHDSWSYNEQFF
TRBV4-1,TRBJ2-7,-,-,TGCGCCAGCAGCCCCCTCTTTCGCGCCTACGAGCAGTACTTC,CASSPLFRAYEQYF
TRBV5-1,TRBJ2-7,-,-,TGCGCCAGCAGCTCGGACGGCACTAGCTCCTACGAGCAGTACTTC,CASSSDGTSSYEQYF
TRBV6-1,TRBJ1-5,-,-,TGTGCCAGCGCCCTGGGAGGCGCAAGTCAGCCCCAGCATTTT,CASALGGASQPQHF
TRBV7-2,TRBJ1-2,-,-,TGTGCCAGCAGCTTCTATATGCGGGGTAATGGCTACACCTTC,CASSFYMRGNGYTF
TRBV10-3,TRBJ1-2,-,TRBD1,TGTGCCAGCAGTGACTTGGCAGGGGGAGAGGACTATGGCTACACCTTC,CASSDLAGGEDYGYTF
TRBV7-6,TRBJ2-1,-,TRBD1,TGTGCCAGCAGCTACTGGCGGGGGGGGACAGGGGGCAATGAGCAGTTCTTC,CASSYWRGGTGGNEQFF
TRBV5-1,TRBJ1-1,-,-,TGCGCCAGCAGCTTGGAACCGGGAATGAACACTGAAGCTTTCTTT,CASSLEPGMNTEAFF
TRBV2,TRBJ2-1,-,TRBD1,TGTGCCAGCAGTCCGACAGGGGTGCCGGGTGAGCAGTTCTTC,CASSPTGVPGEQFF
TRBV19,TRBJ1-1,-,-,TGTGCCAGTAGTACTGGACAAGGGATTGAAGCTTTCTTT,CASSTGQGIEAFF
TRBV7-3,TRBJ2-1,-,-,TGTGCCAGCAGCTCGACAGGAGACAATGAGCAGTTCTTC,CASSSTGDNEQFF
TRBV18,TRBJ1-1,-,-,TGTGCCAGCTCTCTATCCCCTTGGGGGGTCACTGAAGCTTTCTTT,CASSLSPWGVTEAFF
TRBV7-3,TRBJ2-5,-,-,TGTGCCAGCAGCTCGATACCAGGGTCCGGAGAGACCCAGTACTTC,CASSSIPGSGETQYF
TRBV7-7,TRBJ2-3,-,TRBD2,TGTGCTAGCAGCTTAGAGGCTAGCGGGAGGCCCCCCGCAGATACGCAGTATTTT,CASSLEASGRPPADTQYF
TRBV13,TRBJ2-7,-,-,TGTGCCAGCAGCTCCCGAGGGGGATTAAACCCCTACGAGCAGTACTTC,CASSSRGGLNPYEQYF
TRBV5-1,TRBJ1-1,-,-,TGCGCCAGCAGCTTGAACAGCCAGAACACTGAAGCTTTCTTT,CASSLNSQNTEAFF
TRBV19,TRBJ1-5,-,TRBD1,TGTGCCAGTAGTATAATTTCACAGGGGGTTCAGCCCCAGCATTTT,CASSIISQGVQPQHF
TRBV28,TRBJ2-7,-,-,TGTGCCAGCAGTTTACCACAGTTTACCCACGAGCAGTACTTC,CASSLPQFTHEQYF
TRBV19,TRBJ1-6,-,TRBD1,TGTGCCAGTAGTATAATCCCGCCGGGGACAGGGAATTCACCCCTCCACTTT,CASSIIPPGTGNSPLHF
TRBV5-4,TRBJ2-2,-,TRBD2,TGTGCCAGCAGCCCCGGCGCTAGCGGGGGGGCGGGCACCGGGGAGCTGTTTTTT,CASSPGASGGAGTGELFF
TRBV5-4,TRBJ2-7,-,TRBD1,TGTGCCAGCAGCTTTGGGACAGGGGAAGAGGGGCAGTACTTC,CASSFGTGEEGQYF
TRBV14,TRBJ1-2,medium-sized,-,TGTGCCAGCAGCCGAGGGGGTTATGGCTACACCTTC,CASSRGGYGYTF
TRBV5-1,TRBJ1-1,-,TRBD1,TGCGCCAGCAGCGGTGGACAGGGGTTCACTGAAGATTTCTTT,CASSGGQGFTEDFF
TRBV5-8,TRBJ2-5,-,-,TGTGCCAGCAGCCGAGGCGGGGCCCAGTACTTC,CASSRGGAQYF
TRBV29-1,TRBJ1-2,-,TRBD1,TGCAGCGCCTCACAGGGGGAGTCCTACACCTTC,CSASQGESYTF
TRBV29-1,TRBJ1-4,-,TRBD1,TGCAGCGCCCGAGGGACCGGGACAGATAATGAAAAACTGTTTTTT,CSARGTGTDNEKLFF
TRBV7-2,TRBJ1-1,-,TRBD1,TGTGCCAGCAGCTCCGGACAGGGAAACACTGAAGCTTTCTTT,CASSSGQGNTEAFF